Presented here are 32 T cell receptor beta chains from one specimen sequenced in a study of T cells in Graves' hyperthyroidism and ophthalmopathy. RNA transcripts yielded amplified TCR beta CDR3 regions. With the HTBI primer set, the TCR CDR3 went through a first round of RT-PCR. TCRdb re-called the multiplex PCR reads through MiXCR, storing one row per CDR3 protein. Seen here are around 430,000 distinct CDR3 sequences, about 15% observed once, and the top ten hold less than 35%. Sequences were obtained from blood. The receptors shown here come from a woman in her thirties with Graves' hyperthyroidism.

The chain links TRBV18 to TRBJ2-7; TRBD1 matches at 7 bases. Looked up from germline, CDR1 is KGHSH and CDR2 is LQKENI. Unmatched junction bases numbered 13, after V lost 3 bases and J lost 2 bases. The CDR3 extends over 17 amino acids. The CDR3 coding sequence is TGTGCCAGCTCACCTTCAGCTGGACAGGAACAGGCCTACGAGCAGTACTTC. Protein sequence: CASSPSAGQEQAYEQYF.

This clonotype was counted only a few times. The gene calls are TRBV4-1 and TRBJ2-2, with unresolved D. Germline V gene lookup returns CDR1 MGHRA and CDR2 YSYEKL. This CDR3 region has 14 residues. Trimming removed 0 bases at V and 5 bases at J, with 7 bases between. The CDR3 DNA sequence: TGCGCCAGCAGCCAAGAGTACAAAACCGGGGAGCTGTTTTTT. Translated: CASSQEYKTGELFF.

The chain combines TRBV9 with TRBJ2-4; 7 nucleotides match TRBD1. Germline CDR1 is SGDLS and CDR2 is YYNGEE. With V trimmed by 2 bases and J by 2 bases, 10 bases remained unmatched. The CDR3 has 17 amino acids. The CDR3 loop reads CASSVGIQGWSKNIQYF. In DNA form, the CDR3 reads TGTGCCAGCAGCGTGGGAATACAGGGGTGGTCCAAAAACATTCAGTACTTC.

The sample holds many counts of this clonotype. The chain employs TRBV20-1 and TRBJ2-5; D unclear. Between the trimmed V and J ends, which lost 4 bases and 1 base, there was a span of 19 bases. In germline, CDR1 is DFQATT, CDR2 SNEGSKA (reference sequence). This CDR3 has 16 amino acids. The CDR3 sequence is CSATLKKRLSQETQYF. CDR3 coding DNA: TGCAGTGCTACGCTGAAAAAAAGGTTGAGCCAAGAGACCCAGTACTTC.

The chain links TRBV27 to TRBJ2-3, with D perhaps matching TRBD1 or TRBD2 (7 bases each). CDR1 is MNHEY and CDR2 is SMNVEV in the germline V gene (reference sequence). This CDR3 has 15 amino acids. Trimming left V 7 bases short and J 0 bases short, with 14 bases between. The CDR3: CASTGRGLSTDTQYF. In DNA, the CDR3 is TGTGCCAGCACTGGGAGGGGGCTGAGCACAGATACGCAGTATTTT.

This clonotype was detected only a few times. The chain uses TRBV19 and TRBJ1-1; 7 bases match TRBD1. V lost 5 bases and J lost 4; bases outside the gene matches: 13. The germline V gene has CDR1 LNHDA and CDR2 SQIVND (reference sequence). The CDR3 spans 16 residues. The DNA for the CDR3 is TGTGCCAGTAGTTCAAGGACAGGTCGGGGGAGCACTGAAGCTTTCTTT. Translation: CASSSRTGRGSTEAFF.

The table lists this clonotype with a few counts. This sequence joins TRBV7-9 and TRBJ2-1; 9 nucleotides match TRBD2. The CDR3 loop spans 16 amino acids. From germline, CDR1 is SEHNR and CDR2 FQNEAQ (reference sequence). The V segment lost 3 bases and the J segment 10 bases; nucleotides outside the gene matches: 13. The CDR3 bases are TGTGCCAGCAGCTTTGTGGTGGTTAGCGGGAGTGGGGAGCAGTTCTTC. As protein: CASSFVVVSGSGEQFF.

This clonotype was detected a few times. This chain uses TRBV29-1 with TRBJ2-3; a weak D match, TRBD2 (5 bases). This CDR3 has 13 residues. Trimming removed 7 bases from V and 3 bases from J, with 14 bases in between. The V gene's germline CDR1 is SQVTM and CDR2 ANQGSEA. In nucleotides, the CDR3 is TGCAGCGCCTACTCGGGAAGTACAGATACGCAGTATTTT. Translation gives CSAYSGSTDTQYF.

This clonotype occurred many times. The gene calls are TRBV5-6 and TRBJ2-2; 9 nucleotides align to TRBD1. This CDR3 has 16 residues. Trimming took 4 bases from V and 3 from J; bases not matched to a gene: 7. Germline V gives CDR1 SGHDT, CDR2 YYEEEE. CDR3 protein: CASSKQGARHTGELFF. The CDR3 region has the DNA TGTGCCAGCAGCAAACAGGGGGCGCGTCACACCGGGGAGCTGTTTTTT.

As for this clonotype: Without the conserved terminal phenylalanine or tryptophan, this CDR3 likely stems from a read error. The gene calls are TRBV7-2 and TRBJ2-7, with a possible D match to TRBD2 (5 bases). CDR1 is SGHTA, CDR2 FQGNSA, per germline. The CDR3 consists of 13 residues. Trimming took 5 bases from V and 4 from J, leaving 12 bases between them. CDR3 residues: CASSPDLAYEQYL. The CDR3, as DNA: TGTGCCAGCAGCCCCGATCTAGCTTACGAGCAGTACCTC.

This clonotype appeared a few times. The V gene is TRBV11-2, the J gene TRBJ1-5; maybe TRBD1 (6 bases). The CDR3 loop spans 13 amino acids. Germline values: CDR1 SGHAT, CDR2 FQNNGV. Trimming pared 4 bases from V and 5 bases from J, leaving 9 bases between. The CDR3 here is CASSSGGDQPQHF. In DNA form, the CDR3 reads TGTGCCAGCAGCTCCGGGGGCGATCAGCCCCAGCATTTT.

In this sample, this clonotype turned up many times. This sequence joins TRBV6-5 and TRBJ1-1; D call uncertain. Germline V gene data show CDR1 as MNHEY and CDR2 as SVGAGI. The CDR3 is made up of 18 amino acids. The V end lost 2 bases, the J end lost 1 base, and 20 bases lay between the germline ends. The CDR3 protein is CASSYNVPGGRSNTEAFF. As DNA, the CDR3 is TGTGCCAGCAGTTACAATGTGCCGGGTGGTAGATCGAACACTGAAGCTTTCTTT.

The chain joins TRBV7-8 to TRBJ1-3; possibly TRBD1 for D (5 bases). The V end lost 5 bases, the J end lost 0 bases, and 11 bases lay between the germline ends. CDR3 length: 15 residues. CDR1 is SGHVS, CDR2 FQNEAQ, per germline. DNA of the CDR3: TGTGCCAGCAGCCCCGGGGGGTCCTCTGGAAACACCATATATTTT. Residues: CASSPGGSSGNTIYF.

The table lists this clonotype with many counts. The V call is TRBV20-1, the J call TRBJ2-3; D possibly corresponds to TRBD2 (5 bases). From germline, CDR1 is DFQATT and CDR2 SNEGSKA (reference sequence). Trimming removed 3 bases from V and 0 bases from J, with 16 bases in between. The CDR3 sequence is 16 residues long. In nucleotides, the CDR3 is TGCAGTGCTAGCTTTTTTGGGCGGGCTAGCACAGATACGCAGTATTTT. Protein product: CSASFFGRASTDTQYF.

Ten or more counts support this clonotype. The chain links TRBV7-6 to TRBJ2-7; no clear D gene. The CDR3 contains 14 residues. V lost 5 bases and J lost 3, with 14 bases in between. The germline V gene encodes CDR1 SGHVS and CDR2 FNYEAQ. CDR3 nucleotides: TGTGCCAGCAGCCCAGACATCATACTCTACGAGCAGTACTTC. Protein product: CASSPDIILYEQYF.

This clonotype was observed at least ten times. The V and J genes are TRBV11-2 and TRBJ2-1; 7 positions match TRBD1. This CDR3 has 16 amino acids. Germline CDR1 reads SGHAT; CDR2 reads FQNNGV. V lost 0 bases and J lost 2; bases outside the gene matches: 4. The CDR3 is CASSLDRDRPYNEQFF. DNA for the CDR3: TGTGCCAGCAGCTTAGATCGGGACAGACCCTACAATGAGCAGTTCTTC.

This clonotype was seen many times. CDR3 in DNA: TGTGCCAGCTCACTGGCACCGTCTAACGAGCAGTACTTC. This gives the protein CASSLAPSNEQYF. J is TRBJ2-7 and V is TRBV18; D unclear. CDR1 and CDR2 from the germline V gene are KGHSH and LQKENI. Trimming left V 4 bases short and J 5 bases short, with 12 bases between. CDR3 length: 13 amino acids.

In its sample, this clonotype was seen a few times. The rearrangement links TRBV19 to TRBJ2-1; 7 bases line up with TRBD2. The length of the CDR3 is 19 residues. CDR1 is LNHDA and CDR2 is SQIVND in the germline V gene (reference sequence). Trimming removed 4 bases from V and 4 bases from J; junction bases left unmatched: 19. The CDR3 nucleotides are TGTGCCAGTAGTACCCCGGAGGGGACTAACGGAGGACCGTACAATGAGCAGTTCTTC. It encodes CASSTPEGTNGGPYNEQFF. The full variable domain, completed using reference TRBV19 and TRBJ2-1, is DGGITQSPKYLFRKEGQNVTLSCEQNLNHDAMYWYRQDPGQGLRLIYYSQIVNDFQKGDIAEGYSVSREKKESFPLTVTSAQKNPTAFYLCASSTPEGTNGGPYNEQFFGPGTRLTVL.

This clonotype was counted many times. This chain links TRBV6-1 with TRBJ2-3; 9 bases align to TRBD2. The CDR3 spans 13 residues. Unmatched junction bases numbered 2, after V lost 10 bases and J lost 0 bases. Germline V gene lookup returns CDR1 MNHNS and CDR2 SASEGT. The CDR3 DNA is TGTGCCACTAGCGGGACTAGCACAGATACGCAGTATTTT. The encoded protein is CATSGTSTDTQYF.

This clonotype was observed a handful of times. The rearrangement joins TRBV6-4 to TRBJ2-2; D not certain. This CDR3 contains 14 residues. V gave up 0 bases and J gave up 4 bases, with 6 bases separating them. Germline V gene data show CDR1 as MRHNA and CDR2 as SNTAGT. The CDR3 sequence: CASSDSATTGELFF. CDR3 sequence (DNA): TGTGCCAGCAGTGACTCGGCGACCACCGGGGAGCTGTTTTTT.

The chain uses TRBV28 and TRBJ2-2, with 7 nucleotides matching TRBD1. Germline lookup yields CDR1 MDHEN and CDR2 SYDVKM. There are 16 residues in the CDR3. Trimming at V came to 1 base and at J to 3 bases, leaving 5 bases not matched to a gene. CDR3 residues: CASSLYSGGDTGELFF. CDR3 nucleotide sequence: TGTGCCAGCAGTTTATACTCAGGGGGAGACACCGGGGAGCTGTTTTTT. Full variable domain (outside the CDR3, taken from reference TRBV28 and TRBJ2-2): DVKVTQSSRYLVKRTGEKVFLECVQDMDHENMFWYRQDPGLGLRLIYFSYDVKMKEKGDIPEGYSVSREKKERFSLILESASTNQTSMYLCASSLYSGGDTGELFFGEGSRLTVL.

A few counts support this clonotype. The junction and the germline gene differ at one end; a read error may be behind it. The genes are TRBV5-1 and TRBJ1-5, with a tentative D call TRBD1 (5 bases). The CDR3 is 15 residues long. Germline CDR1 reads SGHRS; CDR2 reads YFSETQ. The CDR3 coding sequence is TGCGCCAGCAGCTTGGAAGGGGTTGGCAATCAGCTCCAGCATTTT. This sequence encodes CASSLEGVGNQLQHF.

This clonotype turned up a few times. One junction end does not reproduce the germline sequence, and a read error may be involved. The chain recombines TRBV6-1 with TRBJ2-7; 8 bases fit TRBD2. CDR1 and CDR2 from the germline V gene are MNHNS and SASEGT. This CDR3 has 13 residues. The CDR3 protein is CASREAGGGEQYF. The DNA of the CDR3 is TGTGCCAGCAGAGAAGCCGGGGGGGGTGAGCAGTACTTC.

The DNA for the CDR3 is TGCGCCAGCAGCCTATTGGCGGGAGATTCCTACAATGAGCAGTTCTTC. Translated, it gives CASSLLAGDSYNEQFF. The rearrangement links TRBV4-1 to TRBJ2-1; 7 nucleotides match TRBD2. CDR1 is MGHRA, CDR2 YSYEKL, per germline. The CDR3 has 16 residues. V lost 4 bases, J lost 1 base, and 7 bases stayed unmatched.

This clonotype has ten or more counts. The chain links TRBV7-9 to TRBJ2-3; D possibly corresponds to TRBD2 (5 bases). V was trimmed by 2 bases and J by 4 bases, leaving 13 bases between them. There are 15 residues in the CDR3. CDR1 SEHNR and CDR2 FQNEAQ come from the germline V gene (reference sequence). The CDR3 coding sequence is TGTGCCAGCAGCTTAACCGGGATTAAAGCAGATACGCAGTATTTT. Translation: CASSLTGIKADTQYF.

There are many counts of this clonotype. The chain employs TRBV18 and TRBJ1-1; a weak D match, TRBD1 (5 bases). V was clipped by 3 bases and J by 3 bases, with 8 bases between them. Germline CDR1 KGHSH, CDR2 LQKENI. This CDR3 contains 13 residues. As DNA, the CDR3 is TGTGCCAGCTCACCTGGGGGGGACACTGAAGCTTTCTTT. Translation gives CASSPGGDTEAFF.

This clonotype has only one observation. A read error may be the cause here, since a much bigger clone is one base away. The chain links TRBV24-1 to TRBJ2-1; 9 nucleotides match TRBD1. The CDR3 contains 15 residues. Trimming cost V 4 bases and J 6 bases; bases outside gene matches: 6. CDR1 KGHDR and CDR2 SFDVKD come from the germline V gene. CDR3 bases: TGTGCCACCAGTGAAATCGGGACAGGGTTCAATGAGCAGTTCTTC. It yields the protein CATSEIGTGFNEQFF.

The rearrangement joins TRBV6-1 to TRBJ1-4; TRBD1 matches at 7 bases. Germline V gene lookup returns CDR1 MNHNS and CDR2 SASEGT. The J segment lost 6 bases and the V segment lost 6 bases, leaving 7 bases of the junction unmatched. The CDR3 extends over 14 amino acids. Here the CDR3 reads CASSKDRVDEKLFF. The CDR3 region has the DNA TGTGCCAGCAGCAAAGACAGGGTTGATGAAAAACTGTTTTTT.

This clonotype turned up a few times. V and J are TRBV2 and TRBJ2-7; D may be TRBD1 (5 bases). The CDR3 covers 13 residues. Germline CDR1 SNHLY, CDR2 FYNNEI. The V end lost 7 bases, the J end lost 9 bases, and 19 bases lay between the germline ends. CDR3 bases: TGTGCCAGCAAGGACATAGGGGCACAGGTGCAGTACTTC. Translation gives CASKDIGAQVQYF. Filled out from reference TRBV2 and TRBJ2-7, the complete variable domain reads EPEVTQTPSHQVTQMGQEVILRCVPISNHLYFYWYRQILGQKVEFLVSFYNNEISEKSEIFDDQFSVERPDGSNFTLKIRSTKLEDSAMYFCASKDIGAQVQYFGPGTRLTVT.

This rearrangement joins TRBV2 to TRBJ1-3, with unresolved D. Germline V gene data show CDR1 as SNHLY and CDR2 as FYNNEI. Trimming removed 4 bases at V and 0 bases at J, with 13 bases between. This CDR3 spans 16 amino acids. The CDR3 DNA is TGTGCCAGCAGTGCCTGGTCCATCGGCTCTGGAAACACCATATATTTT. This gives the protein CASSAWSIGSGNTIYF.

This clonotype was recorded at least ten times. V is TRBV6-5 and J is TRBJ2-1; TRBD2 agrees at 7 bases. Germline CDR1 MNHEY, CDR2 SVGAGI. There are 17 residues in the CDR3. The V segment lost 0 bases and the J segment 4 bases; nucleotides outside the gene matches: 9. As DNA, the CDR3 is TGTGCCAGCAGTTACTCATTGGGGGGAGGGAATTACAATGAGCAGTTCTTC. Translated, it gives CASSYSLGGGNYNEQFF.

This clonotype has more than one count but fewer than ten. A read error may account for a junction end that differs from germline. CDR3 nucleotide sequence: TGCAGTGTTAGAGCTAGGCAGGAGGGCACAGATACGCAGTATTTT. Amino acids: CSVRARQEGTDTQYF. The chain employs TRBV20-1 and TRBJ2-3; possible D gene TRBD2, 5 bases. This CDR3 contains 15 residues. CDR1 and CDR2 (germline): DFQATT, SNEGSKA (reference sequence).